Listed here are 27 T cell receptor beta chains from one sample, sequenced in a study of OX40 agonist ivuxolimab in advanced cancers. Generated by immunoSEQ multiplex PCR, the TCRdb table keeps only in-frame clones and is missing some. The table lists about 100,000 clones, around 93% of them singletons. The sample consisted of CD4+ or CD8+ T cells sorted from blood, taken in a trial of the OX40 agonist ivuxolimab. The receptor set was obtained from an adult with an advanced solid tumor such as melanoma, head and neck, liver or kidney cancer.

This chain links TRBV28 with TRBJ1-5; D gene unclear. Germline CDR1 and CDR2: MDHEN and SYDVKM. Trimming took 6 bases from V and 4 from J, leaving 13 bases between them. The length of the CDR3 is 14 residues. CDR3 protein: CASRGPGDNQPQHF. CDR3 coding DNA: TGTGCCAGCAGAGGCCCGGGAGATAATCAGCCCCAGCATTTT.

The chain combines TRBV19 with TRBJ2-3; D not certain. Germline CDR1 LNHDA, CDR2 SQIVND (reference sequence). V was cut by 2 bases and J by 4 bases, with 7 bases left in between. The CDR3 is 13 residues long. The CDR3 spells CASSILGADTQYF. The CDR3 region has the DNA TGTGCCAGTAGTATACTAGGCGCAGATACGCAGTATTTT.

With respect to this clone: The sample carries other DNA sequences with the same CDR3. The chain recombines TRBV28 with TRBJ1-1, with TRBD1 matching 8 bases. CDR3 length: 13 amino acids. Germline V gene sequence: CDR1 MDHEN, CDR2 SYDVKM. J lost 5 bases, V lost 6 bases, and 5 bases had no gene match. The CDR3 spells CASSLGQGTEAFF. As DNA, the CDR3 is TGTGCCAGCAGCCTTGGACAGGGAACTGAAGCTTTCTTT.

The chain recombines TRBV2 with TRBJ1-2; no firm D call. The CDR3 covers 13 residues. The germline V gene has CDR1 SNHLY and CDR2 FYNNEI. With 6 bases removed from V and 3 bases from J, the gap between germline ends came to 11 bases. Here the CDR3 DNA reads TGTGCCAGCAGAGTCCAGGTTGACTATGGCTACACCTTC. It translates to CASRVQVDYGYTF.

The chain uses TRBV6-1 and TRBJ1-2; TRBD1 matches at 7 bases. Germline V gene sequence: CDR1 MNHNS, CDR2 SASEGT. The CDR3 spans 13 residues. The ends lost 5 bases at V and 8 bases at J; junction bases unmatched: 8. The CDR3 loop reads CASSIRGRQGYTF. CDR3 DNA sequence: TGTGCCAGCAGTATCAGGGGGAGGCAAGGCTACACCTTC.

The V gene is TRBV28, the J gene TRBJ2-3; possibly TRBD2 for D (6 bases). The germline V gene has CDR1 MDHEN and CDR2 SYDVKM. The CDR3 consists of 12 residues. Trimming shortened V by 7 bases and J by 6 bases, and 11 bases separated the two germline ends. The CDR3 spells CASNGGSDTQYF. The CDR3 DNA is TGTGCCAGCAACGGGGGTTCGGATACGCAGTATTTT.

The gene calls are TRBV28 and TRBJ1-2; D is ambiguous. CDR3 length equals 12 residues. The V and J ends lost 10 bases and 5 bases respectively, with 14 bases between them. Germline V gives CDR1 MDHEN, CDR2 SYDVKM. CDR3 loop: CAIRPAGYGYTF. The CDR3 coding sequence is TGTGCCATTCGCCCTGCGGGGTATGGCTACACCTTC.

A single count supports this clone. The chain joins TRBV7-9 to TRBJ2-7; D ambiguous. Germline-derived CDR1 and CDR2 are SEHNR and FQNEAQ (reference sequence). The V end was cut by 3 bases, the J end by 5 bases, with 8 bases between. This CDR3 region has 12 residues. The CDR3 DNA reads TGTGCCAGCAGCTTGGGCAGTAACGAGCAGTACTTC. Translated: CASSLGSNEQYF.

The genes are TRBV4-1 and TRBJ1-5; the match to TRBD1 covers 8 bases. V was pared by 4 bases and J by 6 bases, with 2 bases of the junction left unmatched. The germline gives CDR1 MGHRA, CDR2 YSYEKL. CDR3 length: 13 amino acids. CDR3: CASSRTGSQPQHF. The CDR3 DNA reads TGCGCCAGCAGCCGGACAGGGAGTCAGCCCCAGCATTTT.

The rearrangement joins TRBV11-2 to TRBJ2-7; D gene ambiguous. V was pared by 3 bases and J by 0 bases, with 6 bases between. The germline V gene has CDR1 SGHAT and CDR2 FQNNGV. The length of the CDR3 is 13 residues. The DNA for the CDR3 is TGTGCCAGCAGCTTTGGCAACTCCTACGAGCAGTACTTC. Amino acids: CASSFGNSYEQYF.

V usage is TRBV27 and J usage is TRBJ2-7; TRBD2 aligns across 7 bases. Germline assignment: CDR1 MNHEY and CDR2 SMNVEV (reference sequence). V shed 7 bases and J 4 bases; nucleotides not matched to a gene: 7. The CDR3 has 13 amino acids. The CDR3 DNA is TGTGCCAGCAAGTCGGGAGGACTTTACGAGCAGTACTTC. Its translation: CASKSGGLYEQYF.

The chain is built from TRBV5-8 and TRBJ2-6, with D unclear. The germline V and J ends were trimmed by 0 bases and 5 bases, with 15 bases remaining between them. Germline V gives CDR1 SGHTS, CDR2 YDEGEE. The CDR3 consists of 17 residues. The CDR3, as DNA: TGTGCCAGCAGCTTGGTTTTAGGGCTCCCCTGGGCCAACGTCCTGACTTTC. Translated: CASSLVLGLPWANVLTF.

The V gene is TRBV5-1, the J gene TRBJ1-1, with D possibly matching TRBD1 (5 bases). This CDR3 has 12 amino acids. The V end was cut by 1 base, the J end by 9 bases, with 10 bases between. The germline gives CDR1 SGHRS, CDR2 YFSETQ. The CDR3, as DNA: TGCGCCAGCAGCTTGTTTGCGGGGCAAGCTTTCTTT. Its translation is CASSLFAGQAFF.

This clone was seen a single time. In DNA, the CDR3 is TGTGCCAGCAGCCAAGTCAATGAGCAGTTCTTC. Translation: CASSQVNEQFF. The V and J genes are TRBV14 and TRBJ2-1; D remains unclear. The CDR3 extends over 11 amino acids. The V gene's germline CDR1 is SGHDN and CDR2 FVKESK. Trimming pared 1 base from V and 6 bases from J, leaving 1 base between.

To note about this clone: The junction does not match germline at one end; this may be a read error. The chain couples TRBV28 to TRBJ2-5; no clear D. The CDR3 has 12 residues. From germline, CDR1 is MDHEN and CDR2 SYDVKM. CDR3 region: CASSFSGHGGDF. CDR3 nucleotide sequence: TGTGCCAGCAGTTTCAGTGGCCACGGTGGGGACTTC.

The chain is built from TRBV27 and TRBJ2-1, with TRBD2 matching 8 bases. This CDR3 is 17 amino acids long. Germline V lookup: CDR1 MNHEY, CDR2 SMNVEV (reference sequence). V trimming: 4 bases; J trimming: 0 bases; junction bases outside the gene matches: 8. The CDR3 DNA reads as TGTGCCAGCAGTTCCAGCGGGAGCCGAAGCTCCTACAATGAGCAGTTCTTC. It translates to CASSSSGSRSSYNEQFF.

The V call is TRBV15, the J call TRBJ2-1; 10 nucleotides align to TRBD2. The CDR3 length is 19 residues. The V segment lost 0 bases and the J segment 7 bases; nucleotides outside the gene matches: 15. CDR1 is LNHNV and CDR2 is YYDKDF in the germline V gene (reference sequence). As DNA, the CDR3 is TGTGCCACCAGCAGAGATCTCGCTAGCGGGAGCCCAGATCCAAATGAGCAGTTCTTC. The encoded protein is CATSRDLASGSPDPNEQFF.

J is TRBJ2-3 and V is TRBV7-6; 7 nucleotides agree with TRBD2. V was pared by 5 bases and J by 0 bases, with 8 bases of the junction left unmatched. Per germline, CDR1 SGHVS and CDR2 FNYEAQ. This CDR3 spans 16 amino acids. CDR3 loop: CASSPNGGMSTDTQYF. The DNA of the CDR3 is TGTGCCAGCAGCCCCAACGGGGGGATGAGCACAGATACGCAGTATTTT.

The gene calls are TRBV4-1 and TRBJ2-7, with D perhaps assigned TRBD1 or TRBD2 (6 bases each). The germline gives CDR1 MGHRA, CDR2 YSYEKL. The V and J ends lost 1 base and 3 bases respectively, with 16 bases between them. The CDR3 is 16 residues long. The CDR3 DNA is TGCGCCAGCAGCCAAGTACCCACAGGGAGGAACTACGAGCAGTACTTC. Amino acids: CASSQVPTGRNYEQYF.

The rearrangement joins TRBV5-1 to TRBJ2-3; 8 bases are shared with TRBD2. V lost 6 bases, J lost 0 bases, and 3 bases stayed unmatched. The CDR3 covers 14 residues. Germline V CDR1 and CDR2: SGHRS, YFSETQ. CDR3 sequence (DNA): TGCGCCAGCATCCGGGGGGGTAGCACAGATACGCAGTATTTT. Protein: CASIRGGSTDTQYF.

This clone appeared a single time. The chain carries TRBV7-9 and TRBJ1-4; 10 bases are a match to TRBD1. This CDR3 is built from 15 residues. Losses at the gene ends were 5 bases for V and 7 bases for J; bases not matched to a gene: 7. Germline V gene data show CDR1 as SEHNR and CDR2 as FQNEAQ (reference sequence). CDR3 protein: CASSIDRGQGEKLFF. The CDR3 DNA follows: TGTGCCAGCAGCATCGACAGGGGGCAGGGTGAAAAACTGTTTTTT.

V is TRBV11-3 and J is TRBJ1-1, with D tentatively TRBD1 (6 bases). The CDR3 is 16 amino acids. Germline V lookup: CDR1 SGHNT, CDR2 YENEEA. The ends were cut back, 6 bases at V and 1 base at J, with 18 bases in the middle. CDR3 sequence reads: CASRHLGGLRNTEAFF. The CDR3 DNA is TGTGCCAGCAGACATCTAGGGGGGTTAAGGAACACTGAAGCTTTCTTT.

The rearrangement uses TRBV20-1 and TRBJ2-1; D gene uncertain. Germline loops: CDR1 DFQATT, CDR2 SNEGSKA (reference sequence). The CDR3 is made up of 11 amino acids. Trimming stripped 3 bases from V and 10 bases from J, with 10 bases between. DNA of the CDR3: TGCAGTGCTAGTAGTAACGGGGAGCAGTTCTTC. Translation: CSASSNGEQFF.

This clone has only one observation. This chain joins TRBV5-6 and TRBJ2-7; no definite D call. The CDR3 length is 16 residues. The V end lost 0 bases, the J end lost 2 bases, and 15 bases lay between the germline ends. Germline loops: CDR1 SGHDT, CDR2 YYEEEE. CDR3 region: CASSLVSKDGTYEQYF. CDR3 DNA: TGTGCCAGCAGCTTGGTTTCGAAGGACGGAACCTACGAGCAGTACTTC.

The CDR3 DNA reads as TGTGCCAGCAGCCAAGATTCGGCTAGCGGATACACAGATACGCAGTATTTT. Translating it yields CASSQDSASGYTDTQYF. The chain links TRBV14 to TRBJ2-3; TRBD2 aligns across 7 bases. Germline CDR1 and CDR2: SGHDN and FVKESK. The CDR3 has 17 amino acids. Trimming removed 0 bases from V and 2 bases from J; junction bases left unmatched: 8. Full variable domain (remainder filled in from reference TRBV14 and TRBJ2-3): EAGVTQFPSHSVIEKGQTVTLRCDPISGHDNLYWYRRVMGKEIKFLLHFVKESKQDESGMPNNRFLAERTGGTYSTLKVQPAELEDSGVYFCASSQDSASGYTDTQYFGPGTRLTVL.

Concerning this clone: One end of the junction is discordant with germline, which a read error may explain. V is TRBV28 and J is TRBJ2-3, with D perhaps TRBD1 (6 bases). Germline CDR1 and CDR2: MDHEN and SYDVKM. The CDR3 contains 15 residues. CDR3: CASSLRALPTGTQYF. The CDR3 DNA is TGTGCCAGCAGTTTACGGGCCCTCCCGACAGGTACGCAGTATTTT.

The chain is built from TRBV11-3 and TRBJ2-5; 14 positions agree with TRBD2. The CDR3 loop spans 18 amino acids. V shed 3 bases, J shed 3 bases, and the junction held 9 bases outside the gene matches. Germline assignment: CDR1 SGHNT and CDR2 YENEEA. The DNA of the CDR3 is TGTGCCAGCAGCTTGACTAGCGGGAGGGCCCTCCCTAAAGAGACCCAGTACTTC. Translating it yields CASSLTSGRALPKETQYF.